The sequence of this T cell receptor beta chain was determined in a study of CD8+ T cells in alopecia areata. Study in general: Severity among treated patients was scored by the percentage of scalp area affected.

V lost 6 bases and J lost 3; bases outside the gene matches: 4. The germline gives CDR1 KGHSH, CDR2 LQKENI. The CDR3 runs to 13 residues. This sample's treatment: oral pan-JAK inhibitor, 5-10 mg twice daily. Samples from alopecia areata patients were lesional scalp punch biopsies and peripheral blood. Extracted RNA was reverse transcribed, and the resulting cDNA served as sequencing template. Assay used: immunoSEQ multiplex PCR; TCRdb lists only in-frame clones, some missing. The sample has about 210,000 clones; over 60% are singletons. This receptor was taken from a human donor with alopecia areata. V gene TRBV18 combines with J gene TRBJ1-2; TRBD1 matches 7 bases. Sample: CD4+ T cells sorted from blood, taken at week 4, from a patient treated with tofacitinib. CDR3 protein: CASSRQGDYGYTF. The CDR3 DNA sequence: TGTGCCAGCTCGCGGCAGGGGGACTATGGCTACACCTTC. The whole variable domain, filled in from reference TRBV18 and TRBJ1-2, reads NAGVMQNPRHLVRRRGQEARLRCSPMKGHSHVYWYRQLPEEGLKFMVYLQKENIIDESGMPKERFSAEFPKEGPSILRIQQVVRGDSAAYFCASSRQGDYGYTFGSGTRLTVV.